Listed below are T cell receptor beta chains from one sample, sequenced in a study of brain T cells in children with intractable seizures. Sequencing was performed with immunoSEQ multiplex PCR; in TCRdb, only in-frame clones are kept and a portion is missing. The sample comprises under 400,000 clones, over 85% of which are singletons, and roughly 5.8% rests with the top ten. The sequencing used peripheral blood, collected less than 6 months after surgery. These receptors came from a boy under two years old with tuberous sclerosis and intractable seizures. CDR3s include the opening cysteine and the closing phenylalanine or tryptophan. Fields, in order: D gene, V gene, CDR3 protein. The D gene is left open where the match is weak.

d_call: .; v_call: TRBV30; cdr3_aa: CAWERGEPEAFF
d_call: .; v_call: TRBV11-3; cdr3_aa: CASSLDDWRENTGELFF
d_call: TRBD2; v_call: TRBV20-1; cdr3_aa: CSASQSSGNNEQFF
d_call: TRBD1; v_call: TRBV18; cdr3_aa: CASSPSGGHGNTEAFF
d_call: .; v_call: TRBV27; cdr3_aa: CASVGMNTEAFF
d_call: .; v_call: TRBV5-8; cdr3_aa: CASSFGQRGYTF
d_call: .; v_call: TRBV3-1/TRBV3-2; cdr3_aa: CASSSQGPDYGYTF
d_call: .; v_call: TRBV4-1; cdr3_aa: CASSPGHLSYNEQFF
d_call: .; v_call: TRBV4-1; cdr3_aa: CASSQESRGVGNTEAFF
d_call: .; v_call: TRBV18; cdr3_aa: CASSPSVRYSPLHF
d_call: TRBD1; v_call: TRBV28; cdr3_aa: CASATGPYEQYF
d_call: .; v_call: TRBV4-1; cdr3_aa: CASSQDPRVGTYEQYF
d_call: .; v_call: TRBV3-1/TRBV3-2; cdr3_aa: CASSQVSNQPQHF
d_call: TRBD2; v_call: TRBV6-1; cdr3_aa: CASSESTNPLASIPSGNF
d_call: .; v_call: TRBV30; cdr3_aa: CATYKAYRVGTDTQYF
d_call: .; v_call: TRBV3-1/TRBV3-2; cdr3_aa: CASSPTNFQETQYF
d_call: TRBD1; v_call: TRBV7-2; cdr3_aa: CASSLDLGQGVGGYTF
d_call: TRBD1; v_call: TRBV12-3/TRBV12-4; cdr3_aa: CASTGTGGYTF
d_call: .; v_call: TRBV20-1; cdr3_aa: CSASWQGPTYEQYF
d_call: TRBD2; v_call: TRBV19; cdr3_aa: CASSSSREWYEQYF
d_call: .; v_call: TRBV7-9; cdr3_aa: CASSLLARFQGQNTEAFF
d_call: .; v_call: TRBV19; cdr3_aa: CASSIVGSYEQYF